Listed below are T cell receptor beta chains from one sample, sequenced in a study of early T cells in non-severe SARS-CoV-2 infection. TCRdb re-analysed the 5' RACE reads in MiXCR, keeping a single row per CDR3 protein. The sample gives approximately 30,000 distinct CDR3 sequences, less than 8.5% of which show up once; 13% is in the top ten. Sequencing used whole blood, obtained at baseline. These receptors were collected from an adult who was a healthcare worker with PCR-confirmed SARS-CoV-2 infection or an uninfected control (not recorded which). Both conserved end residues are part of each CDR3. The order of the fields is V gene, J gene, D gene, clone size, CDR3 protein, CDR3 DNA. A D gene is named only where the DNA matches it firmly. For some rows the clone size is stated as once, few or many, or as a class when expanded; others skip it.

>TRBV29-1|TRBJ2-7|NA|NA
CSVFGGDYEQYF
TGCAGCGTTTTTGGTGGGGACTACGAGCAGTACTTC
>TRBV28|TRBJ1-3|TRBD1|NA
CASSLWTGVSGNTIYF
TGTGCCAGCAGTTTATGGACAGGGGTCTCTGGAAACACCATATATTTT
>TRBV11-2|TRBJ2-7|TRBD1|many
CASSIDRARAYF
TGTGCCAGCAGCATCGACAGGGCCCGGGCGTACTTC
>TRBV20-1|TRBJ2-3|TRBD2|many
CSAHSGRAVDTQYF
TGCAGTGCTCATAGCGGGAGGGCGGTAGATACGCAGTATTTT
>TRBV28|TRBJ1-5|NA|NA
CASSPPARGQPQHF
TGTGCCAGCAGCCCCCCCGCACGCGGTCAGCCCCAGCATTTT
>TRBV29-1|TRBJ2-1|TRBD2|NA
CSVDGRLRNEQFF
TGCAGCGTTGACGGGAGGCTTCGGAATGAGCAGTTCTTC
>TRBV6-5|TRBJ1-1|NA|NA
CASSYPGGTEAFF
TGTGCCAGCAGTTATCCGGGTGGCACTGAAGCTTTCTTT
>TRBV27|TRBJ2-7|NA|medium-sized
CASSLSVLYEQYF
TGTGCCAGCAGTTTATCGGTCCTCTACGAGCAGTACTTC
>TRBV11-2|TRBJ2-1|TRBD2|few
CASSYAGAYNEQFF
TGTGCCAGCAGCTATGCGGGAGCCTACAATGAGCAGTTCTTC
>TRBV28|TRBJ2-4|TRBD1|few
CASSSQGALNIQYF
TGTGCCAGCAGCAGCCAGGGGGCTTTAAACATTCAGTACTTC
>TRBV20-1|TRBJ2-1|TRBD2|NA
CSARDREGLLSYNEQFF
TGCAGTGCTAGAGATCGCGAGGGACTACTCTCCTACAATGAGCAGTTCTTC
>TRBV2|TRBJ1-2|NA|many
CASSLEYGYTF
TGTGCCAGCAGTCTTGAGTATGGCTACACCTTC
>TRBV6-5|TRBJ1-2|NA|many
CASSPAGTSYGYTF
TGTGCCAGCAGCCCCGCCGGGACTTCCTATGGCTACACCTTC
>TRBV4-3|TRBJ2-5|TRBD2|many
CASSQDGSGLETQYF
TGCGCCAGCAGCCAAGATGGTAGCGGGTTGGAGACCCAGTACTTC
>TRBV7-6|TRBJ2-7|NA|NA
CASSLELRSEQYF
TGTGCCAGCAGCTTAGAACTGCGCTCCGAGCAGTACTTC
>TRBV20-1|TRBJ1-5|NA|many
CSASASRHQPQHF
TGCAGTGCTAGTGCTTCCAGACATCAGCCCCAGCATTTT
>TRBV4-1|TRBJ2-1|TRBD2|NA
CASSQDGQASGSLDNEQLF
TGCGCCAGCAGCCAAGATGGTCAGGCTAGCGGGAGTCTCGACAATGAGCAGCTCTTC
>TRBV6-5|TRBJ2-7|TRBD2|many
CASSYYGAGGDEQYF
TGTGCCAGCAGTTACTATGGAGCGGGAGGTGACGAGCAGTACTTC
>TRBV6-1|TRBJ2-1|TRBD2|NA
CASIVRLLAGEGEQFF
TGTGCCAGCATCGTCCGATTACTAGCGGGAGAGGGTGAGCAGTTCTTC
>TRBV7-2|TRBJ2-3|TRBD2|many
CASSLEFMGRANTQYF
TGTGCCAGCAGCTTAGAATTTATGGGGAGGGCAAATACGCAGTATTTT
>TRBV7-2|TRBJ2-5|TRBD2|many
CASSPGTSGETQYF
TGTGCCAGCAGCCCAGGGACTAGCGGGGAGACCCAGTACTTC
>TRBV28|TRBJ1-2|NA|NA
CASSYGGQGIGYTF
TGTGCCAGCAGTTACGGGGGGCAGGGAATTGGCTACACCTTC
>TRBV24-1|TRBJ2-1|NA|few
CATGHGSLSYNEQFF
TGTGCCACCGGGCACGGGAGTCTCTCCTACAATGAGCAGTTCTTC
>TRBV24-1|TRBJ2-2|NA|NA
CATSPMGDSSTGELFF
TGTGCCACCAGTCCGATGGGAGACTCTAGCACCGGGGAGCTGTTTTTT
>TRBV7-9|TRBJ2-3|NA|many
CASSLGPATDTQYF
TGTGCCAGCAGCTTGGGACCCGCCACAGATACGCAGTATTTT
>TRBV6-2/TRBV6-3|TRBJ2-4|NA|NA
CASSYGGILAKNIQYF
TGTGCCAGCAGTTACGGCGGGATATTAGCCAAAAACATTCAGTACTTC
>TRBV11-2|TRBJ2-5|NA|many
CASSLERETKTQYF
TGTGCCAGCAGCTTAGAGAGGGAAACGAAGACCCAGTACTTC
>TRBV11-2|TRBJ2-7|NA|medium-sized
CASSSPGHNSYEQYF
TGTGCCAGCAGCTCCCCCGGACATAACTCCTACGAGCAGTACTTC
>TRBV5-1|TRBJ2-1|NA|many
CASSLGTRYNEQFF
TGCGCCAGCAGCTTAGGGACGCGATACAATGAGCAGTTCTTC
>TRBV10-3|TRBJ2-5|NA|few
CATSSLEETQYF
TGTGCCACCTCATCCCTGGAAGAGACCCAGTACTTC
>TRBV12-3/TRBV12-4|TRBJ1-5|NA|many
CASSTGWPQPQHF
TGTGCCAGCAGTACAGGGTGGCCTCAGCCCCAGCATTTT
>TRBV5-1|TRBJ2-6|NA|NA
CASSSPRGEGSGANVLTF
TGCGCCAGCAGCTCTCCTAGAGGGGAAGGCTCTGGGGCCAACGTCCTGACTTTC
>TRBV19|TRBJ2-5|NA|NA
CASSRSRGETQYF
TGTGCCAGTAGTAGATCTAGAGGAGAGACCCAGTACTTC
>TRBV29-1|TRBJ1-2|TRBD1|many
CSVVPQGFYGYTF
TGCAGCGTTGTCCCACAGGGGTTCTATGGCTACACCTTC